This T cell receptor beta chain was profiled in a study of cytomegalovirus exposure and HLA in healthy donors. Regarding the study as a whole: The listing of 160 or so TCR beta chains classed them as cytomegalovirus-associated.

Sequenced by immunoSEQ multiplex PCR; TCRdb stores in-frame clones only, minus some. Among around 160,000 clones, 70% to 90% were seen once, and the ten largest hold 2% to 2.5%. As to this clone: Antigen: not known.

The trim removed 4 bases at V and 4 bases at J, leaving 15 bases unmatched. The CDR3 length is 18 residues. Looked up from germline, CDR1 is SEHNR and CDR2 is FQNEAQ (reference sequence). The sample comprised PBMCs. This receptor was identified in a young man in good health and CMV-seropositive. The V gene is TRBV7-9, the J gene TRBJ2-3, with 9 bases fitting TRBD2. CDR3 nucleotides: TGTGCCAGCAGCTCACCCTATCCGGCTAGCGGGGAGGCAGATACGCAGTATTTT. It specifies CASSSPYPASGEADTQYF.